The subject of this entry is one T cell receptor beta chain. Its antigen is still unknown. This sample is drawn from a study of cytomegalovirus exposure and HLA in healthy donors. Study overall: Researchers previously reported finding fewer than 140 million unique TCR beta sequences from 170 million or so T cells.

Looked up from germline, CDR1 is LNHDA and CDR2 is SQIVND (reference sequence). With V trimmed by 4 bases and J by 0 bases, 11 bases remained unmatched. This CDR3 contains 17 residues. Both 60 Vbeta primers and 13 Jbeta primers went into the PCR. Using immunoSEQ multiplex PCR, the repertoire was profiled, and TCRdb retains in-frame clones only, with some absent. The table shows roughly 100,000 clones, with 65% to 85% occurring only once. Study findings and constraints: Previous analysis showed most TCR beta V segments were productive about 90% or about 30% of the time. An analysis was carried out at a later point. It showed that HLA-associated TCR beta chains were more clonally expanded than equally common non-associated chains. Common viral pathogens seemed, in a later analysis, to connect with several of the most significant clusters.

This sequence was found in a male donor in good health and CMV-seronegative. The sequenced material came from PBMCs. The rearrangement links TRBV19 to TRBJ2-5; TRBD1 matches at 7 bases. The CDR3 loop is CASSTRSGTENQETQYF. The CDR3 DNA reads as TGTGCCAGTAGTACTCGATCCGGGACAGAGAACCAAGAGACCCAGTACTTC.